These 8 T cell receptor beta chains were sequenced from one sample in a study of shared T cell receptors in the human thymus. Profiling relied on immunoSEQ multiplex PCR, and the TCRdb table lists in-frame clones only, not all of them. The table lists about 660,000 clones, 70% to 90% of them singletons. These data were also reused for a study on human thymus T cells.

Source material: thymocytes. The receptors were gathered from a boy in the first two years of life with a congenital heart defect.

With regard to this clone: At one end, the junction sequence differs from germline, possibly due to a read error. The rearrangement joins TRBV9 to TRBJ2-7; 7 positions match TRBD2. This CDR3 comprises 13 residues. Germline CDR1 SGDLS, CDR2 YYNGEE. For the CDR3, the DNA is TGTGCCAGTAGCGGGCAGGCCGTCCACGAGCAGTACTTC. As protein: CASSGQAVHEQYF.

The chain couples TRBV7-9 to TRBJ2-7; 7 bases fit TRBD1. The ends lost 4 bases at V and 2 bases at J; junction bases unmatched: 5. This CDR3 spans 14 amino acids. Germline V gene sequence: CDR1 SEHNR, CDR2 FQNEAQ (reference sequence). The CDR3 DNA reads TGTGCCAGCAGCTCCCGACAGGGAGCCTACGAGCAGTACTTC. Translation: CASSSRQGAYEQYF.

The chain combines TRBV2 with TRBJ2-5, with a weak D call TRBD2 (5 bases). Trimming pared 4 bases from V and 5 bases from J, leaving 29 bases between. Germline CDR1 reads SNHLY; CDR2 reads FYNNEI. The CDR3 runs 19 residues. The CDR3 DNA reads TGTGCCAGCAGTGGTAACCCCAGCTACACGGAGAGGGCTTGGGAGACCCAGTACTTC. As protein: CASSGNPSYTERAWETQYF.

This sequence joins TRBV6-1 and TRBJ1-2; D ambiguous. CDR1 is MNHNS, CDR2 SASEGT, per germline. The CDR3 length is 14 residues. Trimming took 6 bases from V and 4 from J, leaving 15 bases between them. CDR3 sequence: CASRPKAGVYGYTF. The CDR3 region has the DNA TGTGCCAGCAGGCCTAAAGCCGGGGTCTATGGCTACACCTTC.

The DNA of the CDR3 is TGTGCCAGCAGCCTAAATGTCCGTGGGCCCTACAATGAGCAGTTCTTC. It specifies CASSLNVRGPYNEQFF. The rearrangement joins TRBV4-2 to TRBJ2-1; D call uncertain. The CDR3 has 16 residues. Germline CDR1 reads LGHNA; CDR2 reads YNFKEQ. V lost 4 bases and J 2 bases, leaving 15 bases between the germline ends.

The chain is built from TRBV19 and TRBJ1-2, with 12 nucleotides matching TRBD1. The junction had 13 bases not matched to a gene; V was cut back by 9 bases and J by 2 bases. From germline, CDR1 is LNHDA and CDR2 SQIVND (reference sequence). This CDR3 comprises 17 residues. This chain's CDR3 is CASRPGQGARMNYGYTF. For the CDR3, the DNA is TGTGCCAGCCGTCCGGGACAGGGGGCCAGGATGAACTATGGCTACACCTTC.

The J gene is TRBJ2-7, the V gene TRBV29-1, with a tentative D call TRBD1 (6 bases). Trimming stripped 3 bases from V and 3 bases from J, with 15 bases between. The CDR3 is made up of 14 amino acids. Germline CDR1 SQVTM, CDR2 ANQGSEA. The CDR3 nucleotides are TGCAGCGTTGAGGGCCGGGACACTCGCTACGAGCAGTACTTC. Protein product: CSVEGRDTRYEQYF.

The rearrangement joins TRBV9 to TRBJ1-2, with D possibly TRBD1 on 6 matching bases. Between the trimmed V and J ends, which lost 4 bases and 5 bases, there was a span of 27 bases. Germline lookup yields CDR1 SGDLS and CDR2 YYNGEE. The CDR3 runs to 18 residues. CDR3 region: CASSTRRDIRQRGYGYTF. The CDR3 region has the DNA TGTGCCAGCAGCACACGCAGGGATATAAGACAGAGGGGGTATGGCTACACCTTC.